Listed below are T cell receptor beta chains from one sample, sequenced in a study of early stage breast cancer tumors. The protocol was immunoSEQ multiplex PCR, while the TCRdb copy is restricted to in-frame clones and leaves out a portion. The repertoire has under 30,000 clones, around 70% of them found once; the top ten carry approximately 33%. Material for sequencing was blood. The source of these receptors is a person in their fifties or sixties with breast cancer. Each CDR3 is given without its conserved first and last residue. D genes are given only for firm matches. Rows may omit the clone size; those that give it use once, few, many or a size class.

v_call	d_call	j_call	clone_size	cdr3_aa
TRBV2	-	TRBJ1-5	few	ASRRTGNQPQH
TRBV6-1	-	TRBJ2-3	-	ATAWGAVDTQY
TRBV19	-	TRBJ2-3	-	ASSIAQGLTDTQY
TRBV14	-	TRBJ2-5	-	ASSQGKGTTYETQY
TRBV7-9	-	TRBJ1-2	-	ASTYPRVHGYT
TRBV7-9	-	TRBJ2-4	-	ASSLDVSLKNIQY
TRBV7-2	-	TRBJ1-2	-	ASSSPTGRDGYT
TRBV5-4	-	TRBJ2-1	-	ASSVRGNNEQF
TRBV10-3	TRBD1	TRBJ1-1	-	AISPDRGEAEAF
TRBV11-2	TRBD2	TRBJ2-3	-	ASSLIAGLDTDTQY
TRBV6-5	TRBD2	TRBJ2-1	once	ASSRSGTYNEQF
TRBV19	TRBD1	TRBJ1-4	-	ASSTNRGNEKLF
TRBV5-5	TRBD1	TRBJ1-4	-	ASSLRQGEEKLF
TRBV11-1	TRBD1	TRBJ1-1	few	ASSFGQGYTEAF
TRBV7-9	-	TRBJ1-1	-	ASSPQGPGEAF
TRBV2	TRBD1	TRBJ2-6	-	ASGGQGGSGANVLT
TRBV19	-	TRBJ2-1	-	ASSIGLWKF
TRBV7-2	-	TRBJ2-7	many	ASSPQGGRLVSYEQY
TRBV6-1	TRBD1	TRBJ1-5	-	ASSVGRGLSSLSNQPQH
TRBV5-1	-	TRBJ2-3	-	ASSLDSYTQY
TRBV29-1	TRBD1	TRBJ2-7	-	SVEGSGTALYEQY
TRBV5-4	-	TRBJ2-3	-	ASSLGLSTDTQY
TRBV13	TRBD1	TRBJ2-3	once	ASSLGQGGTDTQY
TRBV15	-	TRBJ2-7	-	ATGGTYEQY
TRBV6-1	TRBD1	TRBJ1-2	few	ASSEPGTVGYT
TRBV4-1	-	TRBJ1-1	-	ASSQPRNTEAF
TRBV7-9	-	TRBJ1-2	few	ASSLAPDRPGGYT
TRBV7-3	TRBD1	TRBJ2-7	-	ASSFNRGNEQY
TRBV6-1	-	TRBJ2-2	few	ASKEVANTGELF
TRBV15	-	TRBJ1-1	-	ATSRDRTGNTEAF
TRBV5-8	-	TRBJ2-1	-	ASSKDTYNEQF
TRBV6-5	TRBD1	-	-	ASSSTDRASYEQY
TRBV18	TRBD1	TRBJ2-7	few	ASSPGQGPYEQY
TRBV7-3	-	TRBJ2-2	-	ASSFSPTGELF
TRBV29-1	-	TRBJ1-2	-	SVGDSGGSGGYT
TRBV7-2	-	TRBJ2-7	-	ASGDAALEQY
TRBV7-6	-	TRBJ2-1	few	ASSEINEQF
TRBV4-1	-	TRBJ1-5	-	ASSQDPGQSLAGRNQPQH
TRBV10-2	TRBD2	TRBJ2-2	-	AIQAGDNTGELF
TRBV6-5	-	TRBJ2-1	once	ARAVRERDNEQF
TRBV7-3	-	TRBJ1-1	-	ASSLGPQRGTEAF